The clone carrying this T cell receptor (beta chain) was observed at least ten times. Its antigen is still unknown. cDNA carried unique molecular identifiers, and a universal primer site was added by template switching. One entry per CDR3 protein results from TCRdb running MiXCR on the 5' RACE reads. This sample yields about 690,000 distinct CDR3 sequences, of which around 6% are seen a single time; 1.5% to 2% belongs to the top ten. The source of the sample is a study of identical twins. Trimming took off 3 bases at V and 10 bases at J, with 10 bases between the two ends. The length of the CDR3 is 13 residues. Overall study findings and caveats: The study reached conclusions through statistical analysis that was cross-sectional, not following the same donors. Modelling underestimated the level of out-of-frame TCR alpha sharing observed in monozygotic twins.

V and J are TRBV12-3 or TRBV12-4 and TRBJ1-6, with D tentatively TRBD1 (6 bases). Sequenced material: naive T cells sorted from blood. This clonotype was sampled from a man between 18 and 35 years old in good health. CDR3 bases: TGTGCCAGCAGTTTTCAGGGGAACTCACCCCTCCACTTT. Protein product: CASSFQGNSPLHF.